This record concerns one T cell receptor beta chain sequence. This specimen belongs to a study of blood T cell repertoires in COVID-19. Across the whole study: Samples representing acute and convalescent COVID-19 were sourced from the United States, Italy and Spain. T cells, B-cell-depleted T cells, or PBMCs supplied cDNA or gDNA.

Authors' analysis steps: It was from reference gene primer amplification that nucleated cell counts were estimated. Using immunoSEQ multiplex PCR, the repertoire was profiled, and TCRdb retains in-frame clones only, with some absent. That table gives V, J and clone size, and the DNA gave D and trimming. This sample has about 170,000 clones, with 65% to 90% found just once. The receptor was isolated from a woman in her forties with COVID-19, enrolled during active disease. Sequenced input: peripheral blood.

The CDR3: CASSTKLAVQETQYF. The DNA of the CDR3 is TGTGCCAGCAGCACGAAACTAGCGGTCCAAGAGACCCAGTACTTC. V is TRBV5-4 and J is TRBJ2-5; TRBD2 matches 8 bases. Germline trimming cut 4 bases from V and 1 base from J; bases unmatched to any gene: 6. Germline-derived CDR1 and CDR2 are SGHNT and YYREEE (reference sequence). This CDR3 has 15 residues.